This TCR beta chain was recorded in a study of CD8 T cells in ankylosing spondylitis. The study's findings and limits: For ankylosing spondylitis blood, a TCR beta motif of 7 to 9 highly homologous variants appeared characteristic. Clones tied to disease were said to be significantly enriched in matched ankylosing spondylitis synovial fluid.

As to this clonotype: Antigen: not known.

TCRdb analysed the 5' RACE reads with MiXCR anew, one entry per CDR3 protein. The sample holds more than 150,000 distinct CDR3 sequences, 15% to 20% seen once. The sequence came from a male donor aged 5-29 years with ankylosing spondylitis or in good health (not recorded which). Source material: blood, either unsorted or a sorted T cell fraction (not recorded which).

The CDR3 loop is CASSIPGQGAYEQFF. The CDR3 DNA sequence: TGTGCCAGCAGCATCCCGGGACAGGGGGCTTATGAGCAGTTCTTC. This chain uses TRBV7-9 with TRBJ2-1; 12 positions agree with TRBD1. The germline V gene has CDR1 SEHNR and CDR2 FQNEAQ (reference sequence). J was trimmed by 8 bases and V by 5 bases; bases with no gene match: 7. The CDR3 is 15 residues long.